This T cell receptor (beta chain) was recorded in a study of T cells in narcolepsy. Overall study: Healthy controls were enrolled alongside patients with narcolepsy type 1 or type 2.

V was shortened by 8 bases and J by 7 bases, with 23 bases between the two germline ends. Germline V gives CDR1 SNHLY, CDR2 FYNNEI. CDR3 length equals 16 residues. The table came from immunoSEQ multiplex PCR; TCRdb's copy has only in-frame clones and leaves some out. The repertoire consists of tens of thousands of clones, with 81% occurring once and the leading ten covering roughly 0.98%. For this clone: Its antigen is unidentified.

Study-wide findings and caveats: In some patient and control memory CD4+ samples, autoreactive clones were absent. HCRT-specific and TRIB2-specific autoreactive clonotypes appeared among same-patient CSF and blood CD4+ clonotypes. Reportedly, autoreactive clonotypes were serially detected in patients' blood but not controls'.

This receptor was obtained from a human donor in good health. The gene calls are TRBV2 and TRBJ2-2; D might be TRBD1 or TRBD2, each matching 5 bases. The sequenced material came from memory (CD45RA-) CD4+ T cells from blood. In nucleotides, the CDR3 is TGTGCCAGCCAAAAACCCGGGCAGGGACGGGGCGGGGAGCTGTTTTTT. Translated, it gives CASQKPGQGRGGELFF. Combining the CDR3 with reference TRBV2 and TRBJ2-2 gives the whole variable domain EPEVTQTPSHQVTQMGQEVILRCVPISNHLYFYWYRQILGQKVEFLVSFYNNEISEKSEIFDDQFSVERPDGSNFTLKIRSTKLEDSAMYFCASQKPGQGRGGELFFGEGSRLTVL.